Listed here are 26 T cell receptor beta chains from one sample, sequenced in a study of blood T cells in healthy people across ages. With a J-beta primer mix and a sample-barcoded 5' primer, a second PCR ran about 7 to 12 cycles. TCRdb recomputed calls from the 5' RACE reads with MiXCR, one row per CDR3 protein. This sample has more than 650,000 distinct CDR3 sequences, with about 55% found just once. Sequences were obtained from blood. The receptors were sampled from an older man in good health.

This clonotype was seen more than once but under ten times. The chain carries TRBV12-3 or TRBV12-4 and TRBJ2-1; TRBD2 aligns across 12 bases. The J segment lost 0 bases and the V segment lost 1 base, leaving 13 bases of the junction unmatched. The CDR3 sequence is 21 residues long. The CDR3: CASSLVSASGRASSSYNEQFF. The DNA of the CDR3 is TGTGCCAGCAGTTTAGTATCGGCTAGCGGGAGGGCCTCAAGCTCCTACAATGAGCAGTTCTTC.

This clonotype was seen a single time. The chain is built from TRBV11-1 and TRBJ2-1; 10 bases align to TRBD2. From germline, CDR1 is SGHAT and CDR2 FQDESV (reference sequence). This CDR3 spans 14 amino acids. V trimming: 8 bases; J trimming: 7 bases; junction bases outside the gene matches: 8. CDR3 DNA: TGTGCCAGCCATACTAGCGGGGCCGAAAATGAGCAGTTCTTC. Protein product: CASHTSGAENEQFF.

The chain couples TRBV4-2 to TRBJ2-6; no reliable D call. The ends were cut back, 2 bases at V and 0 bases at J, with 11 bases in the middle. CDR3 length: 17 amino acids. Per the germline V gene, CDR1 is LGHNA and CDR2 is YNFKEQ. As DNA, the CDR3 is TGTGCCAGCAGCCAATCAGTCTCGAACTCTGGGGCCAACGTCCTGACTTTC. Residues: CASSQSVSNSGANVLTF.

The chain combines TRBV7-2 with TRBJ2-5; TRBD2 matches at 10 bases. The J call may be wrong; the DNA end is better matched by TRBJ2-7. The CDR3 runs to 17 residues. Germline lookup yields CDR1 SGHTA and CDR2 FQGNSA. This CDR3 is CASSDQASGTSVYEQYF. CDR3 coding DNA: TGTGCCAGCAGCGACCAGGCCTCCGGGACTAGCGTGTACGAGCAGTACTTC.

The table lists this clonotype with a few counts. The chain employs TRBV28 and TRBJ1-1; the D is unclear. V lost 2 bases and J lost 11, with 12 bases in between. This CDR3 spans 12 amino acids. CDR1 and CDR2 (germline): MDHEN, SYDVKM. The CDR3 spells CASSLMGLDAFF. The CDR3 coding sequence is TGTGCCAGCAGTTTAATGGGTTTAGACGCTTTCTTT.

CDR3 sequence: CASSLVLRLAPPDTQYF. The CDR3 DNA reads as TGTGCCAGCAGTTTAGTGCTGAGACTAGCCCCCCCAGATACGCAGTATTTT. The rearrangement uses TRBV12-3 or TRBV12-4 and TRBJ2-3, with 7 bases matching TRBD2. The V and J ends lost 1 base and 4 bases, in that order; junction bases with no gene match: 11. The CDR3 loop spans 17 amino acids.

The chain recombines TRBV12-3 or TRBV12-4 with TRBJ2-7, with D perhaps TRBD2 (5 bases). This CDR3 comprises 13 residues. V lost 6 bases and J 4 bases, leaving 13 bases between the germline ends. DNA of the CDR3: TGTGCCAGCAGCGGACCAGCGGCTTACGAGCAGTACTTC. Its translation: CASSGPAAYEQYF.

The rearrangement links TRBV6-1 to TRBJ2-5; possibly TRBD2 for D (6 bases). V was trimmed by 8 bases and J by 3 bases, leaving 19 bases between them. The germline gives CDR1 MNHNS, CDR2 SASEGT. This CDR3 is 15 amino acids long. The CDR3 protein is CASWPGGLGKETQYF. Written as DNA, the CDR3 is TGTGCCAGCTGGCCCGGGGGTCTAGGGAAAGAGACCCAGTACTTC.

The chain is built from TRBV24-1 and TRBJ1-5; perhaps TRBD1 as D (6 bases). This CDR3 is 16 amino acids long. V lost 4 bases to trimming and J lost 5 bases, with 17 bases between them. Germline values: CDR1 KGHDR, CDR2 SFDVKD. As DNA, the CDR3 is TGTGCCACCAGTGACGCTGTCAGGGGTGGAGATCAGCCCCAGCATTTT. Its translation: CATSDAVRGGDQPQHF.

The chain combines TRBV6-6 with TRBJ2-7; D gene uncertain. V gave up 5 bases and J gave up 2 bases, with 13 bases separating them. Germline assignment: CDR1 MNHNY and CDR2 SVGAGI (reference sequence). CDR3 length equals 14 residues. This chain's CDR3 is CASSIPGKTYEQYF. CDR3 bases: TGTGCCAGCAGTATCCCGGGCAAGACCTACGAGCAGTACTTC.

V and J are TRBV5-1 and TRBJ1-1, with D perhaps matching TRBD1 (6 bases). V was pared by 7 bases and J by 6 bases, with 16 bases between. This CDR3 contains 13 residues. The germline V gene has CDR1 SGHRS and CDR2 YFSETQ. The CDR3 is CASSLQGLAEAFF. As DNA, the CDR3 is TGCGCCAGCTCTCTCCAGGGGCTGGCTGAAGCTTTCTTT.

Concerning this clonotype itself: This could be a read error, since a much larger clone is one nucleotide away. V gene TRBV25-1 combines with J gene TRBJ1-2; perhaps TRBD1 as D (6 bases). Germline loops: CDR1 MGHDK, CDR2 SYGVNS. The CDR3 covers 17 residues. CDR3 region: CASSETPRTDSSYSYTF. CDR3 DNA: TGTGCCAGCAGTGAAACCCCACGGACGGACAGCTCCTATAGCTACACCTTC.

The rearrangement uses TRBV11-2 and TRBJ2-5, with 8 bases aligning to TRBD1. The germline V gene encodes CDR1 SGHAT and CDR2 FQNNGV. The CDR3 loop spans 16 amino acids. Losses at the gene ends were 5 bases for V and 4 bases for J; bases not matched to a gene: 12. In nucleotides, the CDR3 is TGTGCCAGCAGCGCCCGGGACAGGCCCTATACAGAGACCCAGTACTTC. Protein sequence: CASSARDRPYTETQYF.

This clonotype was detected only a few times. The chain uses TRBV2 and TRBJ2-1, with 15 bases lining up with TRBD2. Unmatched junction bases numbered 7, after V lost 7 bases and J lost 9 bases. This CDR3 contains 15 residues. The germline gives CDR1 SNHLY, CDR2 FYNNEI. Here the CDR3 DNA reads TGTGCCAGCACCGGACTAGCGGGAGGGCCTAGTGAGCAGTTCTTC. Its protein is CASTGLAGGPSEQFF.

The gene calls are TRBV12-3 or TRBV12-4 and TRBJ2-4; TRBD1 matches 9 bases. The DNA end is a closer match to TRBJ2-7, so the J assignment may be wrong. The CDR3 extends over 15 amino acids. CDR3 loop: CASAYDRDRAAEQYF. The CDR3, as DNA: TGTGCCAGCGCCTATGACCGGGACAGGGCTGCCGAGCAGTACTTC.

This sequence joins TRBV11-2 and TRBJ2-5; 10 nucleotides align to TRBD1. The CDR3 totals 16 residues. After removal of 5 bases from V and 1 base from J, the junction contained 7 bases not matched to a gene. The germline V gene encodes CDR1 SGHAT and CDR2 FQNNGV. The CDR3 region is CASSPGTGAFQETQYF. The CDR3 DNA follows: TGTGCCAGCAGCCCCGGGACAGGGGCCTTCCAAGAGACCCAGTACTTC.

J is TRBJ2-1 and V is TRBV19, with TRBD2 identical over 9 bases. The CDR3 spans 14 residues. Germline trimming cut 7 bases from V and 4 bases from J; bases unmatched to any gene: 5. Germline loops: CDR1 LNHDA, CDR2 SQIVND (reference sequence). This chain's CDR3 is CASNLAGGYNEQFF. As DNA, the CDR3 is TGTGCCAGTAACTTGGCGGGAGGGTACAATGAGCAGTTCTTC.

The V gene is TRBV27, the J gene TRBJ2-4; D possibly matches TRBD1 or TRBD2 (6 bases each). Trimming took 5 bases from V and 13 from J, leaving 21 bases between them. Germline lookup yields CDR1 MNHEY and CDR2 SMNVEV (reference sequence). The CDR3 runs to 14 residues. CDR3 region: CASSEEGVRYGQYF. Written as DNA, the CDR3 is TGTGCCAGCAGTGAGGAGGGGGTCAGGTACGGGCAGTACTTC.

This clonotype has more than one count but fewer than ten. The V and J genes are TRBV20-1 and TRBJ1-1, with D possibly being TRBD1 (5 bases). V lost 4 bases to trimming and J lost 1 base, with 10 bases between them. The CDR3 totals 13 residues. From germline, CDR1 is DFQATT and CDR2 SNEGSKA (reference sequence). CDR3 residues: CSATRQTNTEAFF. The CDR3 DNA sequence: TGCAGTGCTACTAGACAGACGAACACTGAAGCTTTCTTT.

The table lists this clonotype with a count of one. This sequence joins TRBV2 and TRBJ2-1; 12 bases align to TRBD1. V was clipped by 7 bases and J by 5 bases; unmatched bases: 3. The germline CDR1 and CDR2 sequences are SNHLY and FYNNEI. There are 14 residues in the CDR3. This CDR3 reads CASKGQGAHNEQFF. In DNA, the CDR3 is TGTGCCAGCAAGGGACAGGGGGCCCACAATGAGCAGTTCTTC. Filled out from reference TRBV2 and TRBJ2-1, the complete variable domain reads EPEVTQTPSHQVTQMGQEVILRCVPISNHLYFYWYRQILGQKVEFLVSFYNNEISEKSEIFDDQFSVERPDGSNFTLKIRSTKLEDSAMYFCASKGQGAHNEQFFGPGTRLTVL.

V and J are TRBV9 and TRBJ2-3; tentatively, D is TRBD2 (5 bases). This CDR3 region has 13 residues. CDR1 SGDLS and CDR2 YYNGEE come from the germline V gene. The V gene lost 5 bases and the J gene lost 3 bases, with 10 bases spanning the gap. The CDR3 DNA sequence: TGTGCCAGCAGACAACTAGGAACAGATACGCAGTATTTT. It specifies CASRQLGTDTQYF.

V usage is TRBV12-3 or TRBV12-4 and J usage is TRBJ2-7; a weak D match, TRBD2 (6 bases). V was trimmed by 5 bases and J by 2 bases, leaving 10 bases between them. The CDR3 is made up of 13 amino acids. The CDR3 DNA reads TGTGCCAGCAGTATGGGACTGCCCTACGAGCAGTACTTC. Its protein product is CASSMGLPYEQYF.

This clonotype was detected a few times. This chain uses TRBV7-2 with TRBJ2-3; D gene uncertain. CDR1 is SGHTA, CDR2 FQGNSA, per germline. Trimming shortened V by 8 bases and J by 14 bases, and 17 bases separated the two germline ends. This CDR3 has 11 amino acids. CDR3 sequence reads: CASALGRYAYF. The CDR3 nucleotides read TGTGCCAGCGCCCTGGGTAGATACGCGTATTTT.

The V call is TRBV12-3 or TRBV12-4, the J call TRBJ2-7, with D possibly matching TRBD2 (5 bases). The CDR3 has 14 amino acids. The germline V and J ends were trimmed by 3 bases and 1 base, with 10 bases remaining between them. CDR3 bases: TGTGCCAGCAGTTTTGGAGGCTATTCCTACGAGCAGTACTTC. It codes for CASSFGGYSYEQYF.

This rearrangement joins TRBV27 to TRBJ1-2, with D tentatively TRBD1 (6 bases). The CDR3 is 13 amino acids. Germline lookup yields CDR1 MNHEY and CDR2 SMNVEV (reference sequence). V lost 7 bases and J 1 base, leaving 10 bases between the germline ends. The CDR3 DNA sequence: TGTGCCAGCAAGACAGGTTTTAACTATGGCTACACCTTC. Its translation: CASKTGFNYGYTF.

V is TRBV10-3 and J is TRBJ1-2; 7 bases fit TRBD1. The CDR3 is 13 residues long. The V and J ends lost 8 bases and 2 bases, in that order; junction bases with no gene match: 5. Looked up from germline, CDR1 is ENHRY and CDR2 is SYGVKD. The CDR3 bases are TGTGCCATCCAAGGGACAGCCAACTATGGCTACACCTTC. Translated, it gives CAIQGTANYGYTF.